Listed below are T cell receptor beta chains from one sample, sequenced in a study of shared clonotypes between healthy human individuals. Profiling relied on immunoSEQ multiplex PCR, and the TCRdb table lists in-frame clones only, not all of them. The sample has roughly 700,000 clones; about nine tenths are singletons. Sequencing used memory CD8+ T cells from PBMCs. The receptors stem from a man aged 18 to 35 in good health. Some clones in this sample may be carry-over from other donors' samples. Each CDR3 is given with its conserved first and last residue. A D gene is named only where the DNA matches it firmly. Only part of the rows carry a size: once, few, many, or a class if the clone is expanded.

d_call | cdr3_length | j_call | v_call | clone_size | cdr3_nt | cdr3_aa
TRBD1 | 16 | TRBJ1-5 | TRBV27 | . | TGTGCCAGCAGTTTGGCCCCAGGGGGCAGAAATCAGCCCCAGCATTTT | CASSLAPGGRNQPQHF
TRBD1 | 14 | TRBJ1-1 | TRBV29-1 | few | TGCAGCGTTCCTGGACAGGATCGGAACACTGAAGCTTTCTTT | CSVPGQDRNTEAFF
. | 15 | TRBJ1-5 | TRBV28 | many | TGTGCCAGCAGTTTAATAACAGCAACCAATCAGCCCCAGCATTTT | CASSLITATNQPQHF
. | 15 | TRBJ2-6 | TRBV11-2 | few | TGTGCCAGCAGACACCAGAGCTCTGGGGCCAACGTCCTGACTTTC | CASRHQSSGANVLTF
TRBD2 | 15 | TRBJ2-7 | TRBV28 | . | TGTGCCAGCAGTCTGGGACTAGCGGTGGCCTACGAGCAGTACTTC | CASSLGLAVAYEQYF
. | 12 | TRBJ2-7 | TRBV28 | . | TGTGCCAGCAGTTTAGCGGGCGGCGAGCAGTACTTC | CASSLAGGEQYF
. | 12 | TRBJ1-1 | TRBV6-6 | . | TGTGCGACCGTTGCGGGGAACACTGAAGCTTTCTTT | CATVAGNTEAFF
. | 14 | TRBJ1-5 | TRBV9 | . | TGTGCCAGCACGCCGGGGGATAGCAATCAGCCCCAGCATTTT | CASTPGDSNQPQHF
TRBD1 | 14 | TRBJ1-2 | TRBV7-9 | few | TGTGCCAGCAGCCCGGCCGGGACAGTCTATGGCTACACCTTC | CASSPAGTVYGYTF
. | 13 | TRBJ2-4 | TRBV6-5 | . | TGTGCCAGCAGTACAAGTAGTGGGAACATTCAGTACTTC | CASSTSSGNIQYF
. | 13 | TRBJ2-7 | TRBV7-9 | . | TGTGCCAGCAGCTTAGAGTTATCCTACGAGCAGTACTTC | CASSLELSYEQYF
. | 16 | TRBJ2-3 | TRBV7-6 | . | TGTGCCAGCAGCTTAGGGGTCGCGGAAAGCACAGATACGCAGTATTTT | CASSLGVAESTDTQYF
. | 17 | TRBJ2-3 | TRBV28 | . | TGTGCCAGCAGTCCACCACAGGAAACCCCACTAACAGATACGCAGTATTTT | CASSPPQETPLTDTQYF
. | 12 | TRBJ2-7 | TRBV23-1 | . | TGCGCCAGTACGTGGGGGATCCACGAGCAGTACTTC | CASTWGIHEQYF
. | 16 | TRBJ1-4 | TRBV19 | . | TGTGCCAGTAGTGGGGGCCCTGAAACAACTAATGAAAAACTGTTTTTT | CASSGGPETTNEKLFF
. | 15 | TRBJ1-5 | TRBV6-5 | . | TGTGCCAGCAGTTTACATGACGGCTTCGGTCAGCCCCAGCATTTT | CASSLHDGFGQPQHF
TRBD1 | 17 | TRBJ2-4 | TRBV7-7 | once | TGTGCCAGCAGCGTAGGGACAGGGTCTCTAGCCAAAAACATTCAGTACTTC | CASSVGTGSLAKNIQYF
. | 14 | TRBJ2-7 | TRBV7-8 | . | TGTGCCAGCACCCCGGACAGTTTTTCCTACGAGCAGTACTTC | CASTPDSFSYEQYF
TRBD2 | 17 | TRBJ2-3 | TRBV27 | . | TGTGCCAGCAGTTTATCTCTACTAGCGGGATTCACAGATACGCAGTATTTT | CASSLSLLAGFTDTQYF
. | 16 | TRBJ2-4 | TRBV5-8 | once | TGTGCCAGCAGCTTGAGGGGTGAAGAAGCCAAAAACATTCAGTACTTC | CASSLRGEEAKNIQYF
. | 16 | TRBJ1-4 | TRBV11-2 | once | TGTGCCAGCAGCTTAGGCCAGGGATGGTCTAATGAAAAACTGTTTTTT | CASSLGQGWSNEKLFF
. | 15 | TRBJ1-1 | TRBV6-5 | . | TGTGCCAGCAGTTTCGGAACAGGGTTGAACACTGAAGCTTTCTTT | CASSFGTGLNTEAFF
. | 17 | TRBJ2-7 | TRBV30 | . | TGTGCCTGGAGTGGGGCCTTCGGGACGGCACCTAACTACGAGCAGTACTTC | CAWSGAFGTAPNYEQYF
TRBD2 | 15 | TRBJ2-6 | TRBV28 | once | TGTGCCAGCAGCCCAGCGGGAGGTGGGGCCAACGTCCTGACTTTC | CASSPAGGGANVLTF
. | 12 | TRBJ2-1 | TRBV7-3 | . | TGTGCCAGCAGCTCCGTAGGGAATGAGCAGTTCTTC | CASSSVGNEQFF
. | 15 | TRBJ1-2 | TRBV19 | . | TGTGCCAGTACCCCGACGGGCGGGACGATCTATGGCTACACCTTC | CASTPTGGTIYGYTF
. | 16 | TRBJ2-7 | TRBV6-1 | . | TGTGCCAGCAGTGAAGGTCGAACGAGCTTGGACTACGAGCAGTACTTC | CASSEGRTSLDYEQYF
TRBD1 | 14 | TRBJ1-1 | TRBV6-5 | . | TGTGCCAGCAGTTACCGGACAGGGAACACTGAAGCTTTCTTT | CASSYRTGNTEAFF
TRBD1 | 17 | TRBJ2-7 | TRBV7-9 | . | TGTGCCAGCAGCGCAGGGGTGGGCAGGGGGCTTTCCTACGAGCAGTACTTC | CASSAGVGRGLSYEQYF
. | 16 | TRBJ2-2 | TRBV10-1 | . | TGCGCCAGCAGTGGACTGAGCTTGAGGGACACCGGGGAGCTGTTTTTT | CASSGLSLRDTGELFF
. | 13 | TRBJ2-7 | TRBV7-3 | . | TGTGCCAGCAGCCCTGGACCTTCCTACGAGCAGTACTTC | CASSPGPSYEQYF
. | 12 | TRBJ2-2 | TRBV30 | . | TGTGCCTCCGGAAAGCTCGGCGGGGAGCTGTTTTTT | CASGKLGGELFF
TRBD1 | 14 | TRBJ2-7 | TRBV15 | . | TGTGCCACCAGCTCGACAGGGTTTCATTCCGAGCAGTACTTC | CATSSTGFHSEQYF
TRBD1 | 14 | TRBJ2-7 | TRBV15 | . | TGTGCCACCAGCACCCGGGACAGGGTGGGCGAGCAGTACTTC | CATSTRDRVGEQYF
TRBD1 | 14 | TRBJ2-7 | TRBV5-5 | . | TGTGCCAGCAGCCCGGGACAGGGGGCCTACGAGCAGTACTTC | CASSPGQGAYEQYF
. | 16 | TRBJ1-5 | TRBV7-8 | . | TGTGCCAGCAGCCAGGCCGGGGAAAGTCCAAATCAGCCCCAGCATTTT | CASSQAGESPNQPQHF
. | 19 | TRBJ2-7 | TRBV21-1 | once | TGTGCCAGCAGCAAAGTCTCCCCGACCCTAGCGGGAGGACCCTACGAGCAGTACTTC | CASSKVSPTLAGGPYEQYF
. | 11 | TRBJ1-1 | TRBV30 | . | TGTGCCTGGAGTGTGGAAGCTGAAGCTTTCTTT | CAWSVEAEAFF
. | 19 | TRBJ2-7 | TRBV18 | . | TGTGCCAGCTCACCAGGGCCACAAGCTATCAAGGGGAGAACCTACGAGCAGTACTTC | CASSPGPQAIKGRTYEQYF
. | 13 | TRBJ1-2 | TRBV7-9 | . | TGTGCCAGCAGCTCTACAGGGCCGCGAGGCTACACCTTC | CASSSTGPRGYTF
. | 15 | TRBJ1-1 | TRBV29-1 | once | TGCAGCGTCCCCAGGGCAGGGGCGATGAACACTGAAGCTTTCTTT | CSVPRAGAMNTEAFF
. | 14 | TRBJ2-2 | TRBV27 | . | TGTGCCAGCAGTTTATTCCGGGGGACCGGGGAGCTGTTTTTT | CASSLFRGTGELFF
TRBD2 | 16 | TRBJ2-7 | TRBV4-3 | . | TGCGCCAGCAGCCAAGAGGCTAGCGGGAGTATCTACGAGCAGTACTTC | CASSQEASGSIYEQYF
. | 11 | TRBJ1-2 | TRBV25-1 | . | TGTGCCAGCAGTGACCAGTATGGCTACACCTTC | CASSDQYGYTF
. | 15 | TRBJ2-3 | TRBV9 | . | TGTGCCAGCAGCGTAGCTACGGACCGCACAGATACGCAGTATTTT | CASSVATDRTDTQYF
. | 13 | TRBJ2-2 | TRBV28 | . | TGTGCCAGCACCTCGAGGGGGACCGGGGAGCTGTTTTTT | CASTSRGTGELFF
TRBD2 | 15 | TRBJ2-5 | TRBV7-9 | . | TGTGCCAGCAGCTTAGGGACTAGCGAACAAGAGACCCAGTACTTC | CASSLGTSEQETQYF
TRBD2 | 14 | TRBJ2-7 | TRBV27 | . | TGTGCCAGCAGTTCGTTAGCGGGAGTTATCGAGCAGTACTTC | CASSSLAGVIEQYF
. | 16 | TRBJ2-3 | TRBV4-1 | once | TGCGCCAGCAGCCAAGTTAAGTATCAGGGTGTTGATACGCAGTATTTT | CASSQVKYQGVDTQYF
. | 16 | TRBJ1-2 | TRBV5-6 | . | TGTGCCAGCAGCTTGGCTCCTGACCGAAGCCCGGGCGGCTACACCTTC | CASSLAPDRSPGGYTF
. | 14 | TRBJ1-1 | TRBV7-9 | . | TGTGCCAGCAGCTTAGAGGGTTGGAACACTGAAGCTTTCTTT | CASSLEGWNTEAFF
TRBD1 | 16 | TRBJ1-5 | TRBV7-9 | . | TGTGCCAGCAGCAGGGGACAGGGGCTACTGGATCAGCCCCAGCATTTT | CASSRGQGLLDQPQHF
TRBD2 | 16 | TRBJ2-7 | TRBV4-1 | once | TGCGCCAGCAGCCACATCCCCCCTAGCGGGAGGTACGAGCAGTACTTC | CASSHIPPSGRYEQYF
TRBD1 | 15 | TRBJ1-2 | TRBV19 | . | TGTGCCAGCTTGGGACAGGCCTCGAAAGGCTATGGCTACACCTTC | CASLGQASKGYGYTF
TRBD1 | 15 | TRBJ2-2 | TRBV11-2 | . | TGTGCCAGCAGCTTTTGGGACAGGGAGACCGGGGAGCTGTTTTTT | CASSFWDRETGELFF
TRBD1 | 16 | TRBJ2-1 | TRBV11-2 | . | TGTGCCAGCAGCTTAGGGTGGGGACAGGGAAACAATGAGCAGTTCTTC | CASSLGWGQGNNEQFF
. | 13 | TRBJ1-2 | TRBV10-3 | . | TGTGCCATCAGTGGGGGGCTTAACTATGGCTACACCTTC | CAISGGLNYGYTF
. | 14 | TRBJ2-3 | TRBV27 | . | TGTGCCAGCAGTTTATGGGGGGCGGCAGATACGCAGTATTTT | CASSLWGAADTQYF
. | 16 | TRBJ2-1 | TRBV19 | . | TGTGCCAGTAGTACCCTTACTAGCAAATACTACAATGAGCAGTTCTTC | CASSTLTSKYYNEQFF